Detailed here is one TCR beta chain. This sample is drawn from a study of cytomegalovirus exposure and HLA in healthy donors. The PCR had 60 Vbeta and 13 Jbeta primers. The protocol was immunoSEQ multiplex PCR, while the TCRdb copy is restricted to in-frame clones and leaves out a portion. Of about 120,000 clones listed, more than 65% are singletons. The length of the CDR3 is 15 residues. The germline gives CDR1 MDHEN, CDR2 SYDVKM. V gave up 2 bases and J gave up 8 bases, with 18 bases separating them. The sequence derives from a man younger than 35 in good health and CMV-seropositive. The V and J genes are TRBV28 and TRBJ1-1, with D unclear. Sequencing used PBMCs. In nucleotides, the CDR3 is TGTGCCAGCAGTTTAAGCGGTAGTGGTTCGGGGGAAGCTTTCTTT. Translation: CASSLSGSGSGEAFF.